The sample holds many counts of the clone carrying this TCR beta chain. Its cognate antigen is unknown. The data stem from a study of CD8 T cells in ankylosing spondylitis. Study findings and constraints: Matched synovial fluid from ankylosing spondylitis patients was reported to be enriched for disease-linked clones.

Germline V gene sequence: CDR1 SGDLS, CDR2 YYNGEE. V shed 3 bases and J shed 8 bases, with 17 bases lying between them. This CDR3 region has 14 residues. Via MiXCR, TCRdb re-called the 5' RACE reads, giving one row per CDR3 protein. The profile shows about 42,000 distinct CDR3 sequences, 3% to 4% of them singletons. The J gene is TRBJ1-2, the V gene TRBV9, with D perhaps matching TRBD1 (5 bases). The source of this sequence is a female donor with ankylosing spondylitis or in good health (not recorded which). Source material: blood, either unsorted or a sorted T cell fraction (not recorded which). The CDR3 DNA is TGTGCCAGCAGCGCTGAGGGGATAATCGGAGGCTACACCTTC. It codes for CASSAEGIIGGYTF.